The rows below give T cell receptor beta chains drawn from one sample of a study of memory CD4+ T cells and cytomegalovirus serostatus. Data came from immunoSEQ multiplex PCR; TCRdb stores just in-frame clones and leaves some out. The sample carries about 56,000 clones, about 80% recorded once. The sequenced sample was memory CD4+ T cells from blood. These receptors were collected from an adult in good health and CMV-seronegative. Each CDR3 is given with its conserved first and last residue. D genes are given only for firm matches. Clone sizes are given selectively: once, few, many, or a class where the clone is expanded.

cdr3_aa: CAISVRDLTDTQYF
cdr3_nt: TGTGCCATCAGTGTAAGGGATCTCACAGATACGCAGTATTTT
d_call: NA
j_call: TRBJ2-3
v_call: TRBV10-3
clone_size: NA

cdr3_aa: CASSQESSSEQFF
cdr3_nt: TGCGCCAGCAGCCAAGAGTCGTCCAGCGAGCAGTTCTTC
d_call: NA
j_call: TRBJ2-1
v_call: TRBV4-1
clone_size: NA

cdr3_aa: CASSLVPGLEQYF
cdr3_nt: TGTGCCAGCAGCTTAGTTCCGGGTTTGGAGCAGTACTTC
d_call: NA
j_call: TRBJ2-7
v_call: TRBV7-9
clone_size: NA

cdr3_aa: CASSFGRNTEAFF
cdr3_nt: TGTGCCAGCAGCTTCGGACGGAACACTGAAGCTTTCTTT
d_call: NA
j_call: TRBJ1-1
v_call: TRBV7-2
clone_size: NA

cdr3_aa: CASSLGTTTLYGYTF
cdr3_nt: TGTGCCAGCAGCCTCGGGACAACCACCCTTTATGGCTACACCTTC
d_call: NA
j_call: TRBJ1-2
v_call: TRBV7-9
clone_size: NA

cdr3_aa: CASSLWDRVGQPQHF
cdr3_nt: TGTGCCAGCAGCTTATGGGACAGGGTGGGTCAGCCCCAGCATTTT
d_call: TRBD1
j_call: TRBJ1-5
v_call: TRBV11-2
clone_size: NA

cdr3_aa: CAASRGADRNSPLHF
cdr3_nt: TGTGCCGCCTCGAGGGGCGCAGACAGAAATTCACCCCTCCACTTT
d_call: NA
j_call: TRBJ1-6
v_call: TRBV19
clone_size: NA

cdr3_aa: CASSLLDYYSNQPQHF
cdr3_nt: TGTGCCAGTAGTCTTCTGGACTACTATAGCAATCAGCCCCAGCATTTT
d_call: NA
j_call: TRBJ1-5
v_call: TRBV19
clone_size: NA

cdr3_aa: CATSRDRGPYEQYF
cdr3_nt: TGTGCCACCAGCAGAGACAGGGGGCCATACGAGCAGTACTTC
d_call: TRBD1
j_call: TRBJ2-7
v_call: TRBV15
clone_size: NA

cdr3_aa: CASSPGSGASPYQPQHF
cdr3_nt: TGTGCCAGTAGCCCCGGATCAGGGGCCTCCCCCTATCAGCCCCAGCATTTT
d_call: NA
j_call: TRBJ1-5
v_call: TRBV19
clone_size: NA

cdr3_aa: CASSSTPLLTGGKETQYF
cdr3_nt: TGTGCCAGCAGTTCAACACCGCTACTGACAGGGGGGAAAGAGACCCAGTACTTC
d_call: TRBD1
j_call: TRBJ2-5
v_call: TRBV27
clone_size: once

cdr3_aa: CASLDLRTMGYTF
cdr3_nt: TGTGCCAGCCTAGATCTTCGAACTATGGGCTACACCTTC
d_call: NA
j_call: TRBJ1-2
v_call: TRBV7-2
clone_size: few

cdr3_aa: CASSGRGQNHNEQFF
cdr3_nt: TGTGCCAGCAGCGGCCGAGGACAAAACCACAATGAGCAGTTCTTC
d_call: NA
j_call: TRBJ2-1
v_call: TRBV6-5
clone_size: NA

cdr3_aa: CASSPGGAYEQYF
cdr3_nt: TGTGCCAGCAGTCCAGGGGGTGCCTACGAGCAGTACTTC
d_call: TRBD1
j_call: TRBJ2-7
v_call: TRBV7-2
clone_size: NA

cdr3_aa: CASGGAGTDTQYF
cdr3_nt: TGTGCCTCAGGGGGCGCGGGCACAGATACGCAGTATTTT
d_call: TRBD1
j_call: TRBJ2-3
v_call: TRBV28
clone_size: few

cdr3_aa: CAIRGGPDTQYF
cdr3_nt: TGTGCCATTCGGGGTGGCCCAGATACGCAGTATTTT
d_call: NA
j_call: TRBJ2-3
v_call: TRBV10-3
clone_size: NA

cdr3_aa: CRRDKGYGYTF
cdr3_nt: TGCCGCCGGGACAAGGGATATGGCTACACCTTC
d_call: NA
j_call: TRBJ1-2
v_call: TRBV20-1
clone_size: NA

cdr3_aa: CASSRGQPDEAFF
cdr3_nt: TGCGCCAGCAGCCGGGGACAGCCTGACGAAGCTTTCTTT
d_call: TRBD1
j_call: TRBJ1-1
v_call: TRBV5-1
clone_size: NA

cdr3_aa: CASSPIPQGLNTEAFF
cdr3_nt: TGCGCCAGCAGCCCCATTCCGCAGGGGCTGAACACTGAAGCTTTCTTT
d_call: NA
j_call: TRBJ1-1
v_call: TRBV5-1
clone_size: NA

cdr3_aa: CASKGGNEQFF
cdr3_nt: TGTGCCAGCAAGGGGGGCAATGAGCAGTTCTTC
d_call: NA
j_call: TRBJ2-1
v_call: TRBV25-1
clone_size: NA

cdr3_aa: CASSVFDRGASGTQYF
cdr3_nt: TGTGCCAGCAGCGTCTTCGACAGGGGCGCTTCGGGGACCCAGTACTTC
d_call: TRBD1
j_call: TRBJ2-5
v_call: TRBV5-4
clone_size: NA

cdr3_aa: CASRREGGANVLTF
cdr3_nt: TGTGCCAGCAGGCGGGAGGGTGGGGCCAACGTCCTGACTTTC
d_call: TRBD2
j_call: TRBJ2-6
v_call: TRBV6-5
clone_size: few

cdr3_aa: CASSRQGVGGNTIYF
cdr3_nt: TGTGCCAGCAGTAGACAGGGGGTTGGTGGAAACACCATATATTTT
d_call: TRBD1
j_call: TRBJ1-3
v_call: TRBV6-5
clone_size: NA

cdr3_aa: CASSERGHHTYNEQFF
cdr3_nt: TGTGCCAGCAGTGAAAGGGGACACCATACCTACAATGAGCAGTTCTTC
d_call: NA
j_call: TRBJ2-1
v_call: TRBV6-1
clone_size: NA

cdr3_aa: CASIRDIYNSPLHF
cdr3_nt: TGCGCCAGCATTAGGGACATCTATAATTCACCCCTCCACTTT
d_call: NA
j_call: TRBJ1-6
v_call: TRBV10-1
clone_size: few

cdr3_aa: CASSFPGAFSGANVLTF
cdr3_nt: TGTGCCAGCAGCTTTCCGGGGGCATTCTCTGGGGCCAACGTCCTGACTTTC
d_call: NA
j_call: TRBJ2-6
v_call: TRBV5-4
clone_size: NA

cdr3_aa: CASSLGGNTIYF
cdr3_nt: TGTGCCAGCAGCTTAGGGGGAAACACCATATATTTT
d_call: NA
j_call: TRBJ1-3
v_call: TRBV7-9
clone_size: once

cdr3_aa: CASSQDSGAGGETQYF
cdr3_nt: TGCGCCAGCAGCCAAGATAGCGGGGCGGGGGGGGAGACCCAGTACTTC
d_call: TRBD2
j_call: TRBJ2-5
v_call: TRBV4-3
clone_size: NA

cdr3_aa: CAWSVAQRETQYF
cdr3_nt: TGTGCCTGGAGTGTAGCGCAAAGAGAGACCCAGTACTTC
d_call: NA
j_call: TRBJ2-5
v_call: TRBV30
clone_size: once

cdr3_aa: CASSPDLAGSYNEQFF
cdr3_nt: TGCGCCAGCAGCCCCGACCTAGCGGGCTCCTACAATGAGCAGTTCTTC
d_call: TRBD2
j_call: TRBJ2-1
v_call: TRBV5-1
clone_size: once

cdr3_aa: CASSRDRGTYNEQFF
cdr3_nt: TGTGCCAGCAGCCGGGACAGGGGAACTTACAATGAGCAGTTCTTC
d_call: TRBD1
j_call: TRBJ2-1
v_call: TRBV14
clone_size: NA

cdr3_aa: CASSLGQGVNQPQHF
cdr3_nt: TGTGCCAGCAGCCTCGGACAGGGGGTCAATCAGCCCCAGCATTTT
d_call: TRBD1
j_call: TRBJ1-5
v_call: TRBV7-8
clone_size: NA

cdr3_aa: CASSLFGADQETQYF
cdr3_nt: TGTGCCAGCAGCTTATTTGGGGCAGACCAAGAGACCCAGTACTTC
d_call: NA
j_call: TRBJ2-5
v_call: TRBV7-9
clone_size: NA

cdr3_aa: CASRRDRAGSSYNSPLHF
cdr3_nt: TGCGCCAGCAGACGGGACCGGGCCGGGAGCTCCTATAATTCACCCCTCCACTTT
d_call: NA
j_call: TRBJ1-6
v_call: TRBV5-1
clone_size: NA

cdr3_aa: CSVGGRGGLNPDTQYF
cdr3_nt: TGCAGCGTTGGGGGGCGCGGGGGGCTGAATCCAGATACGCAGTATTTT
d_call: TRBD2
j_call: TRBJ2-3
v_call: TRBV29-1
clone_size: NA

cdr3_aa: CASSRMDRNSPLHF
cdr3_nt: TGTGCCAGCTCACGGATGGACAGAAATTCACCCCTCCACTTT
d_call: NA
j_call: TRBJ1-6
v_call: TRBV18
clone_size: few

cdr3_aa: CASSESSGGAGEQYF
cdr3_nt: TGCGCCAGCAGTGAGAGTAGCGGGGGGGCTGGCGAGCAGTACTTC
d_call: TRBD2
j_call: TRBJ2-7
v_call: TRBV10-2
clone_size: NA